The 30 T cell receptor beta chains below all came from one sample that was sequenced in a study of T cell responses to AZD1222 COVID-19 vaccine. The table came from immunoSEQ multiplex PCR; TCRdb's copy has only in-frame clones and leaves some out. The repertoire consists of 210,000 or so clones, with about 92% occurring once and the leading ten covering 0.95% to 1.1%. Material: peripheral blood, obtained on day 0 of MenACWY control vaccination. The receptors stem from an adult in good health.

V and J are TRBV29-1 and TRBJ1-5; the D is unclear. CDR3 length equals 11 residues. The germline gives CDR1 SQVTM, CDR2 ANQGSEA. In nucleotides, the CDR3 is TGCAGACGGGGAGGGAATCAGCCCCAGCATTTT. Its protein is CRRGGNQPQHF.

The CDR3 here is CASSQDSAGSSTEAFF. CDR3 nucleotide sequence: TGTGCCAGCAGCCAAGACAGCGCGGGGAGCAGCACTGAAGCTTTCTTT. This chain connects TRBV3-1 (or the pseudogene TRBV3-2) to TRBJ1-1; D is unclear. Germline values: CDR1 LGHDT, CDR2 YNNKEL (reference sequence). V lost 0 bases and J lost 4, with 15 bases in between. The length of the CDR3 is 16 residues.

The rearrangement joins TRBV30 to TRBJ1-1; D possibly corresponds to TRBD1 (5 bases). CDR3 size: 14 residues. Germline V lookup: CDR1 GTSNPN, CDR2 SVGIG (reference sequence). Trimming took 1 base from V and 7 from J, leaving 16 bases between them. In DNA, the CDR3 is TGTGCCTGGAGTGCGATTGGGGGGAGAGATGAAGCTTTCTTT. Translation: CAWSAIGGRDEAFF.

Comments on this clone: Other DNA sequences of this sample code for an identical CDR3. The J gene is TRBJ1-1, the V gene TRBV7-9; D is unclear. Germline loops: CDR1 SEHNR, CDR2 FQNEAQ (reference sequence). V was clipped by 2 bases and J by 6 bases, with 4 bases between them. This CDR3 is built from 11 residues. The CDR3 sequence: CASSLSSEAFF. The CDR3 nucleotides read TGTGCCAGCAGCTTAAGTTCTGAAGCTTTCTTT.

V usage is TRBV30 and J usage is TRBJ1-5; D is possibly TRBD1 (5 bases). Germline values: CDR1 GTSNPN, CDR2 SVGIG (reference sequence). V lost 5 bases, J lost 7 bases, and 9 bases lay in between. There are 11 residues in the CDR3. This chain's CDR3 is CAWGGRQPQHF. In nucleotides, the CDR3 is TGTGCCTGGGGGGGTCGGCAGCCCCAGCATTTT.

This rearrangement joins TRBV4-1 to TRBJ1-2; no definite D call. Trimming removed 0 bases at V and 8 bases at J, with 7 bases between. CDR1 and CDR2 (germline): MGHRA, YSYEKL. The length of the CDR3 is 12 residues. The CDR3 loop is CASSQERIGYTF. The DNA for the CDR3 is TGCGCCAGCAGCCAAGAACGGATCGGCTACACCTTC.

V and J are TRBV5-4 and TRBJ2-7, with D uncertain. CDR3 size: 14 residues. The germline CDR1 and CDR2 sequences are SGHNT and YYREEE (reference sequence). Trimming stripped 2 bases from V and 2 bases from J, with 11 bases between. The CDR3 nucleotides read TGTGCCAGCAGCTTAGGTCTTACCCCCTACGAGCAGTACTTC. Its protein is CASSLGLTPYEQYF.

The gene calls are TRBV10-3 and TRBJ1-2; a possible D gene is TRBD1 (6 bases). Germline CDR1 reads ENHRY; CDR2 reads SYGVKD. V shed 6 bases and J shed 4 bases, with 15 bases lying between them. This CDR3 spans 14 amino acids. The CDR3 nucleotides are TGTGCCATCAGCAACTCAGGGGTTGGCTATGGCTACACCTTC. Amino acids: CAISNSGVGYGYTF.

About this clone: A read error may account for a junction end that differs from germline. The chain recombines TRBV6-1 with TRBJ1-2; D remains ambiguous. Germline V gene sequence: CDR1 MNHNS, CDR2 SASEGT. The CDR3 runs to 12 residues. The CDR3 DNA is TGTGCCAGCAGAGAAGGTTTTTATGGCTACACCTTC. It encodes CASREGFYGYTF.

The genes are TRBV6-5 and TRBJ1-5, with 8 bases that match TRBD1. Germline CDR1 and CDR2: MNHEY and SVGAGI. The CDR3 covers 15 residues. Unmatched junction bases numbered 4, after V lost 6 bases and J lost 0 bases. The CDR3: CASRGTGNSNQPQHF. CDR3 DNA sequence: TGTGCCAGCAGGGGGACAGGAAATAGCAATCAGCCCCAGCATTTT.

The chain is built from TRBV18 and TRBJ1-1; D call uncertain. The CDR3 loop spans 15 amino acids. Germline CDR1 and CDR2: KGHSH and LQKENI. V was shortened by 3 bases and J by 1 base, with 12 bases between the two germline ends. DNA of the CDR3: TGTGCCAGCTCACCTCTTTCGGAGCAGAACACTGAAGCTTTCTTT. Translation: CASSPLSEQNTEAFF.

The CDR3 reads CASSYPNADRGHGYTF. Written as DNA, the CDR3 is TGTGCCAGCAGCTACCCTAATGCGGACAGGGGACATGGCTACACCTTC. The genes are TRBV7-2 and TRBJ1-2; 9 bases agree with TRBD1. This CDR3 region has 16 residues. The V and J ends lost 4 bases and 6 bases, in that order; junction bases with no gene match: 12. The germline V gene encodes CDR1 SGHTA and CDR2 FQGNSA.

The genes are TRBV2 and TRBJ2-7; D gene unclear. The germline CDR1 and CDR2 sequences are SNHLY and FYNNEI. With 2 bases removed from V and 5 bases from J, the gap between germline ends came to 4 bases. This CDR3 region has 11 residues. CDR3: CASSEYNEQYF. DNA for the CDR3: TGTGCCAGCAGTGAATACAACGAGCAGTACTTC.

The V and J genes are TRBV5-1 and TRBJ1-4; the D is unclear. Germline loops: CDR1 SGHRS, CDR2 YFSETQ. V dropped 4 bases and J dropped 3 bases, with 7 bases sitting between them. The CDR3 loop spans 13 amino acids. The CDR3: CASSRVPNEKLFF. As DNA, the CDR3 is TGCGCCAGCAGCAGGGTGCCTAATGAAAAACTGTTTTTT.

This chain joins TRBV9 and TRBJ1-4; tentative D call: TRBD1 (5 bases). The length of the CDR3 is 15 residues. The V and J ends lost 4 bases and 4 bases respectively, with 14 bases between them. CDR1 and CDR2 from the germline V gene are SGDLS and YYNGEE. CDR3 residues: CASSSRRDYNEKLFF. The CDR3, as DNA: TGTGCCAGCAGCTCCCGGCGGGACTATAATGAAAAACTGTTTTTT. Complete variable domain (other parts from reference TRBV9 and TRBJ1-4): DSGVTQTPKHLITATGQRVTLRCSPRSGDLSVYWYQQSLDQGLQFLIQYYNGEERAKGNILERFSAQQFPDLHSELNLSSLELGDSALYFCASSSRRDYNEKLFFGSGTQLSVL.

The chain carries TRBV5-6 and TRBJ1-2, with TRBD1 identical over 9 bases. The CDR3 is 14 amino acids. CDR1 is SGHDT and CDR2 is YYEEEE in the germline V gene. With V trimmed by 3 bases and J by 4 bases, 4 bases remained unmatched. In DNA, the CDR3 is TGTGCCAGCAGCTGGACAGGGGAGGGCTATGGCTACACCTTC. This gives the protein CASSWTGEGYGYTF.

This clone was detected a few times. V gene TRBV2 combines with J gene TRBJ1-1, with D possibly being TRBD1 (5 bases). CDR1 SNHLY and CDR2 FYNNEI come from the germline V gene. Trimming took 2 bases from V and 5 from J, leaving 15 bases between them. This CDR3 contains 15 residues. Here the CDR3 DNA reads TGTGCCAGCAGTGAACGGCAGCGGGACGGAACTGAAGCTTTCTTT. Translated, it gives CASSERQRDGTEAFF.

The chain uses TRBV28 and TRBJ1-5; unclear D gene. CDR3 length: 16 amino acids. The germline V gene encodes CDR1 MDHEN and CDR2 SYDVKM. The V end was cut by 2 bases, the J end by 0 bases, with 11 bases between. CDR3 in DNA: TGTGCCAGCAGTTTACTTCGGGGATATAGCAATCAGCCCCAGCATTTT. Its protein is CASSLLRGYSNQPQHF.

V and J are TRBV5-1 and TRBJ1-6; D not resolved. Germline V gives CDR1 SGHRS, CDR2 YFSETQ. The CDR3 is made up of 15 amino acids. V shed 0 bases and J shed 6 bases, with 10 bases lying between them. In nucleotides, the CDR3 is TGCGCCAGCAGCTTGGCCGGCAAAACTAATTCACCCCTCCACTTT. Translating it yields CASSLAGKTNSPLHF.

The chain employs TRBV6-5 and TRBJ1-1; tentatively, D is TRBD1 (5 bases). CDR1 MNHEY and CDR2 SVGAGI come from the germline V gene. With 2 bases removed from V and 6 bases from J, the gap between germline ends came to 19 bases. The CDR3 length is 16 residues. The CDR3 loop reads CASSYLRVGGIAEAFF. As DNA, the CDR3 is TGTGCCAGCAGTTACCTCAGGGTTGGGGGGATTGCTGAAGCTTTCTTT.

J is TRBJ1-2 and V is TRBV7-2; D is unclear. Germline V gene lookup returns CDR1 SGHTA and CDR2 FQGNSA. This CDR3 spans 15 amino acids. Trimming cost V 3 bases and J 0 bases, with 11 bases left between them. Here the CDR3 reads CASSFLGISNYGYTF. The DNA of the CDR3 is TGTGCCAGCAGCTTTCTTGGGATATCTAACTATGGCTACACCTTC. Supplemented by reference TRBV7-2 and TRBJ1-2, the full variable domain reads GAGVSQSPSNKVTEKGKDVELRCDPISGHTALYWYRQSLGQGLEFLIYFQGNSAPDKSGLPSDRFSAERTGGSVSTLTIQRTQQEDSAVYLCASSFLGISNYGYTFGSGTRLTVV.

The V call is TRBV6-5, the J call TRBJ1-2; D may be TRBD1 (5 bases). Germline values: CDR1 MNHEY, CDR2 SVGAGI. Between the trimmed V and J ends, which lost 2 bases and 3 bases, there was a span of 13 bases. The CDR3 is made up of 15 amino acids. The CDR3, as DNA: TGTGCCAGCAGTTACCGAGGGGACCGGGACTATGGCTACACCTTC. It encodes CASSYRGDRDYGYTF.

The V gene is TRBV30, the J gene TRBJ1-5; D ambiguous. Per germline, CDR1 GTSNPN and CDR2 SVGIG (reference sequence). The CDR3 runs to 13 residues. V lost 2 bases, J lost 4 bases, and 9 bases lay in between. The CDR3 bases are TGTGCCTGGAGTACCGGTCCAAATCAGCCCCAGCATTTT. Translation gives CAWSTGPNQPQHF.

This sequence joins TRBV18 and TRBJ1-6; D unclear. Germline loops: CDR1 KGHSH, CDR2 LQKENI. This CDR3 is built from 17 residues. The V and J ends lost 6 bases and 0 bases respectively, with 15 bases between them. CDR3 DNA sequence: TGTGCCAGCTCCGACCTCCCCGGGAGCTCCTATAATTCACCCCTCCACTTT. Its translation: CASSDLPGSSYNSPLHF.

The chain employs TRBV30 and TRBJ1-1; TRBD1 might be the D (6 bases). The CDR3 contains 15 residues. Germline loops: CDR1 GTSNPN, CDR2 SVGIG (reference sequence). Trimming cost V 0 bases and J 5 bases, with 16 bases left between them. The CDR3: CAWSVLRQVGTEAFF. The CDR3 DNA reads as TGTGCCTGGAGTGTCCTCCGACAGGTTGGGACTGAAGCTTTCTTT.

The rearrangement joins TRBV7-2 to TRBJ2-3; D assignment may be TRBD1 or TRBD2 (5 bases each). CDR3 length equals 13 residues. Germline CDR1 and CDR2: SGHTA and FQGNSA. V was shortened by 3 bases and J by 3 bases, with 7 bases between the two germline ends. The CDR3 DNA reads TGTGCCAGCAGCTTGGGGGTGACAGATACGCAGTATTTT. Residues: CASSLGVTDTQYF.

The chain combines TRBV4-1 with TRBJ2-2; D is undetermined. V was shortened by 3 bases and J by 4 bases, with 6 bases between the two germline ends. The germline V gene has CDR1 MGHRA and CDR2 YSYEKL. The CDR3 contains 13 residues. The CDR3 sequence: CASSHSGTGELFF. The CDR3 DNA sequence: TGCGCCAGCAGCCATAGTGGCACCGGGGAGCTGTTTTTT.

The chain joins TRBV5-1 to TRBJ2-3; 13 bases fit TRBD2. The V and J ends lost 8 bases and 10 bases, in that order; junction bases with no gene match: 10. Per germline, CDR1 SGHRS and CDR2 YFSETQ. There are 14 residues in the CDR3. CDR3 sequence (DNA): TGCGCCAGGAGAGGACTAGCGGGGGTTTCGTCGCAGTATTTT. Encoded protein: CARRGLAGVSSQYF.

J is TRBJ1-2 and V is TRBV7-3, with 11 positions matching TRBD1. The V gene's germline CDR1 is SGHTA and CDR2 FQGTGA. The CDR3 totals 14 residues. The ends lost 4 bases at V and 7 bases at J; junction bases unmatched: 5. The CDR3 loop reads CASSYAGTGGGYTF. Written as DNA, the CDR3 is TGTGCCAGCAGCTACGCCGGGACAGGGGGTGGCTACACCTTC.

J is TRBJ2-1 and V is TRBV5-1, with D possibly TRBD1 on 6 matching bases. Germline V lookup: CDR1 SGHRS, CDR2 YFSETQ. The CDR3 sequence is 15 residues long. V dropped 0 bases and J dropped 3 bases, with 10 bases sitting between them. CDR3 amino acids: CASSLDGDNYNEQFF. CDR3 DNA sequence: TGCGCCAGCAGCTTGGATGGGGACAACTACAATGAGCAGTTCTTC.